This T cell receptor beta chain was found in a study of sequential checkpoint blockade in melanoma. Per the germline V gene, CDR1 is SGHDT and CDR2 is YYEEEE. Trimming left V 0 bases short and J 2 bases short, with 9 bases between. The CDR3 consists of 14 residues. Specified treatment: randomized to nivolumab then ipilimumab (arm A) or the reverse (arm B). PBMC sorting kept live CD3+CD8+ cells without CD19 or CD56. TCRdb's copy holds only in-frame clones and misses some; the assay was immunoSEQ multiplex PCR. The table shows approximately 31,000 clones, with 80% to 90% occurring only once. The sequence came from a human donor with melanoma. The sequenced sample was CD8+ T cells sorted from blood (inferred from file names), obtained from a patient given nivolumab and ipilimumab in sequence. The V and J genes are TRBV5-6 and TRBJ2-7; TRBD2 is a possible D gene (6 bases). CDR3 DNA: TGTGCCAGCAGCTTGGGGGGGACTGCCTACGAGCAGTACTTC. It yields the protein CASSLGGTAYEQYF.